The clone carrying this TCR beta chain was seen a handful of times. The sample contains more than one DNA sequence encoding this CDR3. Those who participated ranged in age from roughly 18 to 89 years and resided in about 24 US areas. Cohort 3 donors were reported recovered after two negative PCRs, clearance, or symptom resolution. The record originates from a study of blood T cell repertoires in COVID-19. For the study at large: There were acute and convalescent COVID-19 samples, and they came from the United States, Italy and Spain. PBMCs, B-cell-depleted T cells, or T cells were the source of the cDNA or gDNA that made up the material.

V was shortened by 3 bases and J by 2 bases, with 10 bases between the two germline ends. Germline assignment: CDR1 SQVTM and CDR2 ANQGSEA. This CDR3 spans 13 amino acids. Repertoires were generated with immunoSEQ multiplex PCR, while TCRdb's copy carries only in-frame clones and drops some. Found here are around 140,000 clones, roughly 79% of them singletons; the top ten hold 2.5% to 3%. The origin of this receptor is a woman between 50 and 59 years old who had recovered from COVID-19. J is TRBJ1-1 and V is TRBV29-1, with D maybe TRBD1 (6 bases). Sequencing was performed on PBMCs or T cells enriched from blood (not recorded which). CDR3 DNA sequence: TGCAGCGTTGACGGCAGGGGAAACACTGAAGCTTTCTTT. The encoded protein is CSVDGRGNTEAFF. Drawing the rest from reference TRBV29-1 and TRBJ1-1, the complete variable domain is SAVISQKPSRDICQRGTSLTIQCQVDSQVTMMFWYRQQPGQSLTLIATANQGSEATYESGFVIDKFPISRPNLTFSTLTVSNMSPEDSSIYLCSVDGRGNTEAFFGQGTRLTVV.